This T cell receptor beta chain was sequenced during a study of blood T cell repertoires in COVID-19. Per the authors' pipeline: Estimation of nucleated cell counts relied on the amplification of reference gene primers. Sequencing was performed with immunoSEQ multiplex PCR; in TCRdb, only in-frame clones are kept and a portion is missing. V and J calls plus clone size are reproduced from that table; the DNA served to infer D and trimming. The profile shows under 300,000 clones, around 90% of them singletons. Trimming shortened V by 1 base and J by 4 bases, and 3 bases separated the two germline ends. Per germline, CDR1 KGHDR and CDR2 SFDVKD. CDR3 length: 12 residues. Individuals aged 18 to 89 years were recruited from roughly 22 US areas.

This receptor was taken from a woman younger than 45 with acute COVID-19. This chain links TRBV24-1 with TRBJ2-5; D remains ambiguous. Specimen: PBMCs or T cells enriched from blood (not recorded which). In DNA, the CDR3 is TGTGCCACCAGTGATTTCGGAGAGACCCAGTACTTC. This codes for CATSDFGETQYF.